The 14 T cell receptor beta chains presented below share a single source sample, sequenced in a study of technical replicates of blood from a few donors. Data came from immunoSEQ multiplex PCR; TCRdb stores just in-frame clones and leaves some out. The sample records about 64,000 clones, 70% to 90% being singletons. The sequenced sample consisted of PBMCs. The source is a human donor in good health. Some clones in this sample may be carry-over from other donors' samples.

The rearrangement uses TRBV25-1 and TRBJ1-1; 7 bases map to TRBD1. The CDR3 is made up of 14 amino acids. Germline CDR1 and CDR2: MGHDK and SYGVNS. The V gene end was trimmed by 3 bases and the J gene end by 4 bases; junction bases not matched to a gene: 5. CDR3 in amino acids: CASSDYRGITEAFF. Here the CDR3 DNA reads TGTGCCAGCAGTGACTACAGGGGTATCACTGAAGCTTTCTTT.

The chain couples TRBV2 to TRBJ2-2; tentatively, D is TRBD1 (6 bases). The CDR3 extends over 14 amino acids. Germline values: CDR1 SNHLY, CDR2 FYNNEI. Deletions cut 8 bases from V and 1 base from J, with 11 bases between. CDR3 nucleotide sequence: TGTGCCAGCGCCCTGGGACAGAACACCGGGGAGCTGTTTTTT. Its translation is CASALGQNTGELFF.

V gene TRBV5-1 combines with J gene TRBJ2-3; 9 bases line up with TRBD2. J was trimmed by 5 bases and V by 2 bases; bases with no gene match: 6. Germline assignment: CDR1 SGHRS and CDR2 YFSETQ. CDR3 length: 15 amino acids. The CDR3 DNA follows: TGCGCCAGCAGCTTAGCGGGAGGCTGGGGAGATACGCAGTATTTT. It translates to CASSLAGGWGDTQYF.

The CDR3 bases are TGCGCCAGCACCCTCATCCCTCCGGGCAGGGGCAACACCGGGGAGCTGTTTTTT. Its translation is CASTLIPPGRGNTGELFF. The chain combines TRBV5-1 with TRBJ2-2; maybe TRBD1 (6 bases). Trimming shortened V by 6 bases and J by 2 bases, and 23 bases separated the two germline ends. The CDR3 spans 18 residues. Germline V gives CDR1 SGHRS, CDR2 YFSETQ.

V is TRBV4-1 and J is TRBJ2-4; TRBD2 might be the D (6 bases). The V end lost 0 bases, the J end lost 0 bases, and 12 bases lay between the germline ends. The CDR3 has 17 amino acids. Germline values: CDR1 MGHRA, CDR2 YSYEKL. CDR3 loop: CASSQERGTSAKNIQYF. The DNA for the CDR3 is TGCGCCAGCAGCCAAGAGCGGGGAACCTCAGCCAAAAACATTCAGTACTTC.

The chain links TRBV7-9 to TRBJ2-5; TRBD1 is a possible D gene (6 bases). V lost 5 bases and J lost 5, with 9 bases in between. This CDR3 comprises 12 residues. Germline assignment: CDR1 SEHNR and CDR2 FQNEAQ (reference sequence). The CDR3 reads CASSEGGETQYF. The CDR3 region has the DNA TGTGCCAGCAGCGAAGGGGGTGAGACCCAGTACTTC.

This clone appeared a single time. The J gene is TRBJ2-2, the V gene TRBV19; TRBD1 agrees at 10 bases. Looked up from germline, CDR1 is LNHDA and CDR2 is SQIVND (reference sequence). Trimming cost V 6 bases and J 7 bases; bases outside gene matches: 8. The length of the CDR3 is 15 residues. CDR3 region: CASREGDRGIGELFF. CDR3 nucleotide sequence: TGTGCCAGTAGGGAGGGGGACAGGGGCATCGGGGAGCTGTTTTTT.

CDR3: CASSATGTLFEAFF. The CDR3 nucleotides read TGCGCCAGCAGCGCTACCGGGACACTATTTGAAGCTTTCTTT. V is TRBV5-1 and J is TRBJ1-1; D possibly corresponds to TRBD1 (6 bases). Germline lookup yields CDR1 SGHRS and CDR2 YFSETQ. Trimming removed 4 bases from V and 7 bases from J, with 17 bases in between. CDR3 length: 14 residues. The complete variable domain, with remaining parts taken from reference TRBV5-1 and TRBJ1-1, reads KAGVTQTPRYLIKTRGQQVTLSCSPISGHRSVSWYQQTPGQGLQFLFEYFSETQRNKGNFPGRFSGRQFSNSRSEMNVSTLELGDSALYLCASSATGTLFEAFFGQGTRLTVV.

The CDR3 sequence: CASSSIAEETQYF. Here the CDR3 DNA reads TGTGCCAGCAGCTCTATCGCGGAAGAGACCCAGTACTTC. The gene calls are TRBV11-1 and TRBJ2-5; no reliable D call. This CDR3 is built from 13 residues. V lost 4 bases and J 3 bases, leaving 9 bases between the germline ends. Germline V gives CDR1 SGHAT, CDR2 FQDESV (reference sequence).

This sequence joins TRBV16 and TRBJ1-1; possible D gene TRBD1, 5 bases. With 0 bases removed from V and 5 bases from J, the gap between germline ends came to 13 bases. The CDR3 covers 15 residues. Per the germline V gene, CDR1 is KGHSY and CDR2 is FQNENV. CDR3 sequence reads: CASSQSRGARTEAFF. In nucleotides, the CDR3 is TGTGCCAGCAGCCAATCTCGCGGGGCGCGGACTGAAGCTTTCTTT.

This clone has more than one count but fewer than ten. The chain couples TRBV30 to TRBJ1-3; D not resolved. Germline lookup yields CDR1 GTSNPN and CDR2 SVGIG (reference sequence). The V end was cut by 1 base, the J end by 4 bases, with 2 bases between. There are 11 residues in the CDR3. CDR3 DNA sequence: TGTGCCTGGAGTGCAGGAAACACCATATATTTT. Protein sequence: CAWSAGNTIYF.

The CDR3 here is CASSLGGHRELFF. The DNA for the CDR3 is TGTGCCAGCAGCTTAGGTGGCCACCGGGAGCTGTTTTTT. This chain links TRBV7-9 with TRBJ2-2; D is unresolved. Trimming took 1 base from V and 9 from J, leaving 9 bases between them. The CDR3 is made up of 13 amino acids. In germline, CDR1 is SEHNR, CDR2 FQNEAQ (reference sequence). Full variable domain (rest looked up from reference TRBV7-9 and TRBJ2-2): DTGVSQNPRHKITKRGQNVTFRCDPISEHNRLYWYRQTLGQGPEFLTYFQNEAQLEKSRLLSDRFSAERPKGSFSTLEIQRTEQGDSAMYLCASSLGGHRELFFGEGSRLTVL.

The chain is built from TRBV5-6 and TRBJ2-2; D is possibly TRBD2 (5 bases). Germline loops: CDR1 SGHDT, CDR2 YYEEEE. V gave up 2 bases and J gave up 5 bases, with 10 bases separating them. This CDR3 comprises 14 residues. As DNA, the CDR3 is TGTGCCAGCAGCTTCAGCGGTTATACCGGGGAGCTGTTTTTT. This codes for CASSFSGYTGELFF.

The chain joins TRBV7-9 to TRBJ2-3; no clear D. Germline CDR1 is SEHNR and CDR2 is FQNEAQ (reference sequence). V lost 6 bases, J lost 4 bases, and 8 bases lay in between. CDR3 length: 12 amino acids. CDR3 region: CASSPRADTQYF. For the CDR3, the DNA is TGTGCCAGCAGTCCGCGCGCAGATACGCAGTATTTT.